One TCR beta chain is described in this entry. The sample originates from a study of blood T cells in healthy people across ages. A J-beta primer mix and a sample-barcoded 5' primer were used in a second PCR of roughly 6 to 12 cycles. TCRdb reanalysed the 5' RACE reads using MiXCR and keeps one entry per CDR3 protein. The profile shows more than 1,000,000 distinct CDR3 sequences, less than 25% of them singletons. A further study also used this sample, focusing on T cells of mothers and their children. This second report adds: A few mothers and their six children, all healthy Caucasians, donated. All RNA that had been extracted was used for cDNA synthesis at around 1.4 ug per 15 ul. The study found slightly higher but non-significant overlap in related versus unrelated mother-child pairs.

The sequencing input was blood. The source is a girl aged 2-10 years in good health.

CDR3 sequence (DNA): TGTGCCAGCAGCACCCGACTAGGAACAGATACGCAGTATTTT. Its protein is CASSTRLGTDTQYF. The chain carries TRBV7-9 and TRBJ2-3; weak D call: TRBD2 (6 bases). Germline CDR1 is SEHNR and CDR2 is FQNEAQ (reference sequence). CDR3 length: 14 amino acids. Between the trimmed V and J ends, which lost 5 bases and 3 bases, there was a span of 12 bases.